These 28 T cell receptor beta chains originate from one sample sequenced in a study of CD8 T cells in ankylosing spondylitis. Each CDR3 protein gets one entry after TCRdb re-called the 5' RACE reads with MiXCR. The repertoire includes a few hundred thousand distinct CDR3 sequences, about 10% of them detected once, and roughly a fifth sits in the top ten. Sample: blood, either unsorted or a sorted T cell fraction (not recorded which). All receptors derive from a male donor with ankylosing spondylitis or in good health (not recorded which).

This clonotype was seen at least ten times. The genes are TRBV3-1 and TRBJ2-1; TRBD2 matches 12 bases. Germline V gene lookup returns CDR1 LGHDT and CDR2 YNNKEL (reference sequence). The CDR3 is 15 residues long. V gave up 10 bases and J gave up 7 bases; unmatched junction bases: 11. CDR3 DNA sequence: TGTGCCACCACTCGGACTAGCGGGGTCAGGAATGAGCAGTTCTTC. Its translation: CATTRTSGVRNEQFF.

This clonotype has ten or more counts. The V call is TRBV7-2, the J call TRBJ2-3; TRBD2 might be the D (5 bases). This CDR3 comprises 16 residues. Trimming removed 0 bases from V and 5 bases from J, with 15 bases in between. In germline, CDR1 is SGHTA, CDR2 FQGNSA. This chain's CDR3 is CASSLAQGRVLDTQYF. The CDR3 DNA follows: TGTGCCAGCAGCTTAGCGCAAGGGAGAGTGTTAGATACGCAGTATTTT.

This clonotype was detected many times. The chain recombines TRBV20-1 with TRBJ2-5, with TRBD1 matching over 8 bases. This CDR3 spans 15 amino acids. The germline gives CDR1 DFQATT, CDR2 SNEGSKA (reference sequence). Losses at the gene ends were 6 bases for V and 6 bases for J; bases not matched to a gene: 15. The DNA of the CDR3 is TGCAGTGCCCCTATGCCCGGACAGGGTCGAAAGACCCAGTACTTC. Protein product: CSAPMPGQGRKTQYF.

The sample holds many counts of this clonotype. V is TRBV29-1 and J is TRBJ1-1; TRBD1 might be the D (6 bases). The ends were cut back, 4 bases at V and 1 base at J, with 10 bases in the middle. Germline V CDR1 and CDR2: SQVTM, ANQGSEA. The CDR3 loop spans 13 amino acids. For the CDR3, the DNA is TGCAGCGTTGGAGGGGACACGAACACTGAAGCTTTCTTT. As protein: CSVGGDTNTEAFF.

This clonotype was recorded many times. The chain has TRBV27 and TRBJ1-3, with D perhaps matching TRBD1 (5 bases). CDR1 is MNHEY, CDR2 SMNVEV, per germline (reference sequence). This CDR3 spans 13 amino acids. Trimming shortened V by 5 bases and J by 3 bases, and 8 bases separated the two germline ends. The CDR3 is CASSRGLGNTIYF. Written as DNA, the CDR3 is TGTGCCAGCAGTAGGGGCCTTGGAAACACCATATATTTT.

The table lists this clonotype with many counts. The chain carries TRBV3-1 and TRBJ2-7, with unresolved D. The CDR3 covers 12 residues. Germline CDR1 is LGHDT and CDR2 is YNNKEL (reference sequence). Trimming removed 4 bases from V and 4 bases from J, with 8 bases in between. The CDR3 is CASSLQDYEQYF. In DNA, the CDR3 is TGTGCCAGCAGCCTCCAGGATTACGAGCAGTACTTC.

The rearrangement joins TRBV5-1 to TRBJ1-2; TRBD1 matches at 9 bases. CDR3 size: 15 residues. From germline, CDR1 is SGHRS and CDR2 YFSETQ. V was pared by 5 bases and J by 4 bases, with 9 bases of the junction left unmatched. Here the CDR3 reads CASRESGTGTYGYTF. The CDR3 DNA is TGCGCCAGCAGGGAATCCGGGACAGGGACCTATGGCTACACCTTC.

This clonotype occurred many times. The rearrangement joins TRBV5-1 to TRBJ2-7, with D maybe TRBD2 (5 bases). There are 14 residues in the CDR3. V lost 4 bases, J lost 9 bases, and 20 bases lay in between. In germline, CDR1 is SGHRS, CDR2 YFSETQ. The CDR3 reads CASSPSSGEEGQYF. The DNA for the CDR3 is TGCGCCAGCAGCCCGTCCTCCGGGGAAGAGGGGCAGTACTTC. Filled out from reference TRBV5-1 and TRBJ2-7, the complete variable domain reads KAGVTQTPRYLIKTRGQQVTLSCSPISGHRSVSWYQQTPGQGLQFLFEYFSETQRNKGNFPGRFSGRQFSNSRSEMNVSTLELGDSALYLCASSPSSGEEGQYFGPGTRLTVT.

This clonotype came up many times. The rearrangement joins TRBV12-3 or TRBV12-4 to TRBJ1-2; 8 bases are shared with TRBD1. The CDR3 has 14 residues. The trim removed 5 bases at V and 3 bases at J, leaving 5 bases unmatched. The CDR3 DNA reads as TGTGCCAGCAGTCTCCTGACAGGGGACTATGGCTACACCTTC. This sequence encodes CASSLLTGDYGYTF.

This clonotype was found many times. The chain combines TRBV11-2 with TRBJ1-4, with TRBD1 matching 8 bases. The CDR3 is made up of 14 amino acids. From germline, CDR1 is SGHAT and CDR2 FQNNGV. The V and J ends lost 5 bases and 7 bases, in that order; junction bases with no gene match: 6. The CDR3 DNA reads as TGTGCCAGCAGCCAAGACAGGGGCTCTGAAAAACTGTTTTTT. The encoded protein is CASSQDRGSEKLFF.

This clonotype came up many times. The CDR3 sequence: CASSSDPYNEQFF. In DNA form, the CDR3 reads TGTGCCAGCAGCTCCGACCCTTACAATGAGCAGTTCTTC. This sequence joins TRBV7-9 and TRBJ2-1; no clear D. This CDR3 contains 13 residues. With 4 bases removed from V and 4 bases from J, the gap between germline ends came to 8 bases. The V gene's germline CDR1 is SEHNR and CDR2 FQNEAQ (reference sequence).

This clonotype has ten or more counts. The CDR3 nucleotides read TGTGCCAGCAGCCAGCGGGCCAAAAACATTCAGTACTTC. Its protein is CASSQRAKNIQYF. This chain uses TRBV7-2 with TRBJ2-4; TRBD2 might be the D (5 bases). The CDR3 sequence is 13 residues long. Deletions cut 5 bases from V and 1 base from J, with 6 bases between. CDR1 and CDR2 (germline): SGHTA, FQGNSA.

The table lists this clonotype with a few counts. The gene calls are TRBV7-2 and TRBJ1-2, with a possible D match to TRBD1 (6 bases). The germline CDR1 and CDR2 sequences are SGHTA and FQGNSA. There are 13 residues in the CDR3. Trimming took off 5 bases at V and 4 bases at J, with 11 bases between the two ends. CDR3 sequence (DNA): TGTGCCAGCAGCGGGGTACAGGGCTATGGCTACACCTTC. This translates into CASSGVQGYGYTF.

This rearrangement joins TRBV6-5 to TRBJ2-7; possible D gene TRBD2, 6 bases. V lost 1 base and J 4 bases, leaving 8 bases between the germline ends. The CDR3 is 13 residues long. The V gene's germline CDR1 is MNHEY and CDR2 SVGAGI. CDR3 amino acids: CASSYYGGYEQYF. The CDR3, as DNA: TGTGCCAGCAGTTACTACGGGGGTTACGAGCAGTACTTC.

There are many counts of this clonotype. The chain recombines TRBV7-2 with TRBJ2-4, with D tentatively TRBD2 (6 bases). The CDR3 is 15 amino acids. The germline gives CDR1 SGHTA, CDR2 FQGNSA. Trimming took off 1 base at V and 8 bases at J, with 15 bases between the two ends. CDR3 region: CASSLESRGMDIQYF. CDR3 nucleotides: TGTGCCAGCAGCTTAGAATCCCGGGGGATGGACATTCAGTACTTC. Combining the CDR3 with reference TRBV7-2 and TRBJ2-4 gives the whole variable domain GAGVSQSPSNKVTEKGKDVELRCDPISGHTALYWYRQSLGQGLEFLIYFQGNSAPDKSGLPSDRFSAERTGGSVSTLTIQRTQQEDSAVYLCASSLESRGMDIQYFGAGTRLSVL.

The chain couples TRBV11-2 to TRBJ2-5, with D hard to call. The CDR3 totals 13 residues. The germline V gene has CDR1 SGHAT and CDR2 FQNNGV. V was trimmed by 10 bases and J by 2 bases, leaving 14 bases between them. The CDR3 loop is CAIGPTTQETQYF. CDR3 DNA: TGTGCCATAGGGCCGACAACACAAGAGACCCAGTACTTC.

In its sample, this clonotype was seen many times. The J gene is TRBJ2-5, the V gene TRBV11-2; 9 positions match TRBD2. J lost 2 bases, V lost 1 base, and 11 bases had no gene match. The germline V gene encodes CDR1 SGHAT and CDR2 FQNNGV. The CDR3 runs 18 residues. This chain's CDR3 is CASSLVGWGLAEQETQYF. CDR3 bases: TGTGCCAGCAGCTTAGTTGGCTGGGGACTAGCTGAGCAAGAGACCCAGTACTTC.

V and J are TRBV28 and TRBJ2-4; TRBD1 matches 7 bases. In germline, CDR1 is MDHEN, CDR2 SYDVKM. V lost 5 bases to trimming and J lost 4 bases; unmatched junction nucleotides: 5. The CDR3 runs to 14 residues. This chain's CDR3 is CASSPRGQKNIQYF. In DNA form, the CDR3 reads TGTGCCAGCAGTCCCCGGGGACAGAAAAACATTCAGTACTTC.

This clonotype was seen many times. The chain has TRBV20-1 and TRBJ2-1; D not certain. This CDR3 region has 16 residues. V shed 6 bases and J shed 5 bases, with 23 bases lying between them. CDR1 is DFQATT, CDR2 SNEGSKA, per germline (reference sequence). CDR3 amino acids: CSAPKAERNLHNEQFF. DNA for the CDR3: TGCAGTGCCCCAAAAGCTGAACGTAATCTTCACAATGAGCAGTTCTTC.

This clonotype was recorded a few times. CDR3 DNA: TGTGCCAGCAGCCCAGACACCCTGGGTGGCTACACCTTC. This codes for CASSPDTLGGYTF. The chain carries TRBV7-8 and TRBJ1-2; D remains unclear. CDR3 length: 13 amino acids. Germline CDR1 is SGHVS and CDR2 is FQNEAQ. The V and J ends lost 5 bases and 7 bases respectively, with 14 bases between them.

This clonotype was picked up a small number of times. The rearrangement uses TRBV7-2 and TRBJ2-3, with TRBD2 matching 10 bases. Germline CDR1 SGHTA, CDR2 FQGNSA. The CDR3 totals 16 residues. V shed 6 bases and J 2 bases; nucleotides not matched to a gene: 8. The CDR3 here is CASRKLAGGFTDTQYF. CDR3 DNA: TGTGCCAGCAGAAAGTTAGCGGGGGGATTCACAGATACGCAGTATTTT.

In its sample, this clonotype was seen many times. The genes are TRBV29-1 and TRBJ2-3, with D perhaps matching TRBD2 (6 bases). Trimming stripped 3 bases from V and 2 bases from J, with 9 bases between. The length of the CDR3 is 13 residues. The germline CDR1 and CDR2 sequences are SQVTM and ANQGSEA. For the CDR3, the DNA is TGCAGCGTTGACGGAGGGGCCACAGATACGCAGTATTTT. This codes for CSVDGGATDTQYF.

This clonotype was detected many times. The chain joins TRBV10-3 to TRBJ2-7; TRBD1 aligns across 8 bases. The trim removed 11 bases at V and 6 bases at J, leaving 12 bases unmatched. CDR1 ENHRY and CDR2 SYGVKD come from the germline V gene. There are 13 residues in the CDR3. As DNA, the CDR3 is TGTGCCTCCGGTGGGGGACAGGCGGGCGAGCAGTACTTC. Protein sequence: CASGGGQAGEQYF.

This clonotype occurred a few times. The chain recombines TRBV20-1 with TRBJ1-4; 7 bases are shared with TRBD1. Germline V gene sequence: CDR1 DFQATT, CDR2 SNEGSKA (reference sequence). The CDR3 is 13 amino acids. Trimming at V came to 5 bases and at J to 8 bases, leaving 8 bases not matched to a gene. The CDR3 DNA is TGCAGTGCTCCCAATCGACAGGGAGAAAAACTGTTTTTT. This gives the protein CSAPNRQGEKLFF.

This CDR3 reads CASSRNRYPEAFF. For the CDR3, the DNA is TGTGCCAGCAGCCGTAACCGGTATCCTGAAGCTTTCTTT. The chain joins TRBV3-1 to TRBJ1-1, with D unresolved. Germline loops: CDR1 LGHDT, CDR2 YNNKEL (reference sequence). The ends were cut back, 4 bases at V and 6 bases at J, with 12 bases in the middle. This CDR3 comprises 13 residues.

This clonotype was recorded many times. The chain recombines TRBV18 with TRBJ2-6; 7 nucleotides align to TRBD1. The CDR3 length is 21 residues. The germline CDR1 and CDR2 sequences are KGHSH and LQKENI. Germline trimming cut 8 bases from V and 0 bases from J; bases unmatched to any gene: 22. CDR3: CASHTNTPGQRVFSGANVLTF. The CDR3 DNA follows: TGTGCCAGCCACACGAATACTCCGGGACAGCGTGTTTTCTCTGGGGCCAACGTCCTGACTTTC.

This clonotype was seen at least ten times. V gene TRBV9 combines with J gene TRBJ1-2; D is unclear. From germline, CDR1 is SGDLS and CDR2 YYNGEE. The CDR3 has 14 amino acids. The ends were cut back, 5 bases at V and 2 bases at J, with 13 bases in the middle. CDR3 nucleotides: TGTGCCAGCAGTAACCGGAGGTCCAACTATGGCTACACCTTC. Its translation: CASSNRRSNYGYTF.

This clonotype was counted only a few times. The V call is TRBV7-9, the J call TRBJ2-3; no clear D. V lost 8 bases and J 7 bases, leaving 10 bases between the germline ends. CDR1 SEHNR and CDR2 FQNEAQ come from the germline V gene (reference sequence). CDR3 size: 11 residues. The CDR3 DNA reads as TGTGCCAGCGGGAACTTAAATACGCAGTATTTT. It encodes CASGNLNTQYF.